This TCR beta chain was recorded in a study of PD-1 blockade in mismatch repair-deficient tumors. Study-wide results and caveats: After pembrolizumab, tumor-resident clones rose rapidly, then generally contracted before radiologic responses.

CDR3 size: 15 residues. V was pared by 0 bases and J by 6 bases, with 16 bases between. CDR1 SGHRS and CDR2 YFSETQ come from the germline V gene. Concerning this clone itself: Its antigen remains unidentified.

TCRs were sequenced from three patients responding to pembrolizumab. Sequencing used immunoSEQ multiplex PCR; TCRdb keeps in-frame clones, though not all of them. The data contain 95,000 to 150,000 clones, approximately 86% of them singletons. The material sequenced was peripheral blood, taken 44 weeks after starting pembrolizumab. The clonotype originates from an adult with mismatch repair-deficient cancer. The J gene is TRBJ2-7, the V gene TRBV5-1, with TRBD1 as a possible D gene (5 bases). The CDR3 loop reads CASSLAGIGVGEQYF. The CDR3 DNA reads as TGCGCCAGCAGCTTGGCCGGTATAGGGGTAGGCGAGCAGTACTTC. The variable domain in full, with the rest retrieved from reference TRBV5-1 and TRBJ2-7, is KAGVTQTPRYLIKTRGQQVTLSCSPISGHRSVSWYQQTPGQGLQFLFEYFSETQRNKGNFPGRFSGRQFSNSRSEMNVSTLELGDSALYLCASSLAGIGVGEQYFGPGTRLTVT.